This T cell receptor (beta chain) was recorded in a study of blood T cell repertoires in COVID-19. This clone was observed a few times. Per germline, CDR1 MRHNA and CDR2 SNTAGT. V dropped 3 bases and J dropped 2 bases, with 10 bases sitting between them. This CDR3 is 14 amino acids long. Original handling: It was from reference gene primer amplification that nucleated cell counts were estimated. The data were produced by immunoSEQ multiplex PCR, yet TCRdb's version contains in-frame clones alone and is incomplete. V and J calls and clone size are those listed in that table; D and trimming were worked out from the DNA. The top ten hold around 9.3% of the sample, which has about 320,000 clones, 85% to 90% seen once.

The material sequenced was PBMCs or T cells enriched from blood (not recorded which). This receptor was identified in a woman younger than 35 who had recovered from COVID-19. The gene calls are TRBV6-4 and TRBJ1-1; D call uncertain. The CDR3 DNA sequence: TGTGCCAGCAGTGAGAACAGCTTAAACACTGAAGCTTTCTTT. Residues: CASSENSLNTEAFF.